Listed below are T cell receptor beta chains from one sample, sequenced in a study of T cell changes during pregnancy in multiple sclerosis. Produced via immunoSEQ multiplex PCR; TCRdb's table is partial and in-frame only. This sample has tens of thousands of clones, with about 89% found just once. Here the sequenced sample was CD8+ T cells from peripheral blood mononuclear cells, taken in the third trimester of pregnancy. These receptors originate from a female donor with multiple sclerosis, enrolled in a pregnancy study. CDR3s leave out the opening cysteine and the closing phenylalanine or tryptophan. Size values are once, few and many counts, or a class for expanded clones, and some rows have none.

j_call,clone_size,v_call,cdr3_aa
TRBJ2-1,NA,TRBV5-5,ASSSGQGVYNEQF
TRBJ2-1,NA,TRBV27,ASSWGTGEQF
TRBJ2-7,NA,TRBV27,ASSLLGAAFSYEQY
TRBJ2-1,NA,TRBV5-4,ASSLDMCLCPYNEQF
TRBJ2-7,NA,TRBV5-6,ASSIGQREQY
TRBJ2-1,NA,TRBV5-5,ASSLTGGGRLSYNEQF
TRBJ2-7,once,TRBV4-2,ASSQAGLEQY
TRBJ2-7,NA,TRBV6-5,ASQANSYEQY
TRBJ2-2,NA,TRBV5-1,ASSFSGNTGELF
TRBJ2-1,NA,TRBV15,ATSRDIGSSYNEQF
TRBJ1-2,NA,TRBV27,ASSLGGENYGYT
TRBJ1-1,NA,TRBV4-3,ASSQDLDSPPSEAF
TRBJ2-1,NA,TRBV7-6,ASSLGFRVDNEQF
TRBJ2-2,NA,TRBV5-6,ASSFPMGPGELF
TRBJ1-1,NA,TRBV27,ASSPVLSTEAF
TRBJ2-7,NA,TRBV6-5,ASSYPTGEQY
TRBJ1-1,NA,TRBV4-1,ASSQDPGWTEAF
TRBJ1-4,NA,TRBV27,ASGPVWVTGEKLF
TRBJ2-5,NA,TRBV4-1,ASSPTDRGQETQY
TRBJ2-1,NA,TRBV29-1,SAFIERYNEQF
TRBJ2-5,NA,TRBV7-9,ASGGGFQETQY
TRBJ2-3,NA,TRBV30,AWSVHRTSGGTDTQY
TRBJ2-1,NA,TRBV5-5,ASSSFLTRYNEQF
TRBJ1-1,NA,TRBV5-6,ASSLTGLRDTEAF
TRBJ1-5,NA,TRBV5-3,ARSGAGDLGQPQH
TRBJ1-2,few,TRBV9,ASSVGVGTGHGYT
TRBJ2-1,NA,TRBV27,ASTGLGPFNEQF
TRBJ2-2,NA,TRBV28,TSSLGVELF
TRBJ2-7,NA,TRBV21-1,ATFTLWDREDYEQY
TRBJ1-6,once,TRBV4-1,ASSRQPDGYNSPLH
TRBJ1-5,NA,TRBV5-5,ASSPLHEWGENQPQH
TRBJ2-1,NA,TRBV9,ASSHTRDTNNEQF
TRBJ2-3,NA,TRBV4-1,ASSQPSEGTDTQY
TRBJ2-3,NA,TRBV7-9,ASSNSRGITDTQY
TRBJ1-2,NA,TRBV4-3,ASSQDHRGPGYGYT
TRBJ1-4,NA,TRBV27,ASSLSRGQGGRREKLF
TRBJ1-1,once,TRBV13,ASSPGGGLNTEAF
TRBJ2-3,NA,TRBV5-5,ASSLAVGATSTDTQY
TRBJ2-1,NA,TRBV7-6,ASSLSGQSSYNEQF
TRBJ1-5,NA,TRBV19,ASSPRDRAYSNQPQH
TRBJ2-1,NA,TRBV7-9,ASSHTDNEQF
TRBJ1-2,NA,TRBV7-3,ASSLNPGYGYT
TRBJ2-1,NA,TRBV9,ASTLGASVGYNEQF
TRBJ1-2,NA,TRBV9,ASSVRTQNYGYT
TRBJ1-1,NA,TRBV4-3,ASSQDLQTTEAF
TRBJ2-2,few,TRBV7-8,ASSSPSGRGHTGELF
TRBJ1-4,NA,TRBV9,ASSVVGGDEKLF
TRBJ2-7,NA,TRBV19,ASSHPGTLSYEQY
TRBJ2-1,NA,TRBV4-3,ASSQGSGGRNEQF
TRBJ2-1,NA,TRBV5-1,ASSPAGRASDEQF
TRBJ1-1,NA,TRBV30,AWKGGTDLNTEAF
TRBJ2-1,NA,TRBV7-3,ASSQGGDEQF
TRBJ2-1,NA,TRBV15,ATGGVRQELNNEQF
TRBJ2-5,NA,TRBV5-4,ASSLVSAGGIETQY
TRBJ1-1,NA,TRBV2,ASSRNDRIEAF
TRBJ1-2,NA,TRBV30,AWEGPPNYGYT
TRBJ2-7,NA,TRBV5-5,ASRPIHRNAYEQY
TRBJ2-7,NA,TRBV6-5,ASSEGTGDYEQY
TRBJ1-1,NA,TRBV19,ASSIASRGSTEAF